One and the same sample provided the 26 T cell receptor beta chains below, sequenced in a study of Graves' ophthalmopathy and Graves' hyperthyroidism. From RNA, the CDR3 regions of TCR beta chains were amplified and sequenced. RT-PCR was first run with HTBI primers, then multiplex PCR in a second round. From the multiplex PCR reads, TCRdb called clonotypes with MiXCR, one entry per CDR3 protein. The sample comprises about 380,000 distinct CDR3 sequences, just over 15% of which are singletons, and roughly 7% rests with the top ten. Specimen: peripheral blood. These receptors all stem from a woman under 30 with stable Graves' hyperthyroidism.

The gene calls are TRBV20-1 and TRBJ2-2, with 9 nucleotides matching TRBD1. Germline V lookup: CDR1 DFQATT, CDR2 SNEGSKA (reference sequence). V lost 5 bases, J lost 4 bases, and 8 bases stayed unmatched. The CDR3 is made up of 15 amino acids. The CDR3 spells CSARDRALGTGELFF. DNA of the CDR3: TGCAGTGCTCGGGACAGGGCATTGGGCACCGGGGAGCTGTTTTTT.

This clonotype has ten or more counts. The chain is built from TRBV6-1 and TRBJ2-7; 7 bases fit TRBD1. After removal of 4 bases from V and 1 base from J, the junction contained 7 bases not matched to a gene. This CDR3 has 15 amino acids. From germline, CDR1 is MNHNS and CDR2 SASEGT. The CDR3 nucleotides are TGTGCCAGCAGTGCGTGGAAGGGGGCTTCCTACGAGCAGTACTTC. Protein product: CASSAWKGASYEQYF.

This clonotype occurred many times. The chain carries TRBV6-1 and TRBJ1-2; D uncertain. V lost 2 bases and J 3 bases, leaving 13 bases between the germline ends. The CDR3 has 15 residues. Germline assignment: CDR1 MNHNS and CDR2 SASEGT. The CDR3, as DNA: TGTGCCAGCAGTGAAAAGGGTCGTCTGGACTATGGCTACACCTTC. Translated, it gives CASSEKGRLDYGYTF.

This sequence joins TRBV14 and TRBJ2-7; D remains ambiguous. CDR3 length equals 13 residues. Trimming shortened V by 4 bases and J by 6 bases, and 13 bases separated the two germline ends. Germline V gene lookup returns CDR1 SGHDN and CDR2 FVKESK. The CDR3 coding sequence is TGTGCCAGCAGCCTGATAGGGTTGGGCGAGCAGTACTTC. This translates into CASSLIGLGEQYF.

CDR3 nucleotide sequence: TGTGCCAGCACTAAGACAGGGAACTACGAGCAGTACTTC. Protein sequence: CASTKTGNYEQYF. V is TRBV6-2 or TRBV6-3 and J is TRBJ2-7; 7 nucleotides line up with TRBD1. CDR3 length: 13 residues. Unmatched junction bases numbered 6, after V lost 7 bases and J lost 3 bases. Per the germline V gene, CDR1 is MNHEY and CDR2 is SVGEGT.

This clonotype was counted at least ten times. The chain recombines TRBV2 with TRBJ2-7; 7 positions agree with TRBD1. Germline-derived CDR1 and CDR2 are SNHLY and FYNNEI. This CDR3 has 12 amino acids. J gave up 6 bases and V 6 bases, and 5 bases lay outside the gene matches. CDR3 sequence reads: CASRPDRTEQYF. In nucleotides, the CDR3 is TGTGCCAGCAGACCGGACAGGACCGAGCAGTACTTC.

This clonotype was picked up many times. In DNA form, the CDR3 reads TGTGCCAGCGTCTATGGCTTGGCGGACAATCAGCCCCAGCATTTT. Its translation is CASVYGLADNQPQHF. The chain recombines TRBV2 with TRBJ1-5; D is undetermined. V lost 8 bases and J lost 3, with 17 bases in between. From germline, CDR1 is SNHLY and CDR2 FYNNEI. The CDR3 consists of 15 residues.

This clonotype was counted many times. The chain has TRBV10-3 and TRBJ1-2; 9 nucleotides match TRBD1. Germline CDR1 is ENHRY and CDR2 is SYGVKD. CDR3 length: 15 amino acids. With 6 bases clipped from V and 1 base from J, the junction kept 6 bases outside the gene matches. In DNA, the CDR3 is TGTGCCATCAGACAGGGGGCGATGGGTAACTATGGCTACACCTTC. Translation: CAIRQGAMGNYGYTF.

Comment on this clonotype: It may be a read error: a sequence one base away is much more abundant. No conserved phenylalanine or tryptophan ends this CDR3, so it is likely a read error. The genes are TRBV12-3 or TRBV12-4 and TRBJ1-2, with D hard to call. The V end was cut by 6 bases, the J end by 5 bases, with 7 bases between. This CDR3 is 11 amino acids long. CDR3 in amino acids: CASRGWYGYTV. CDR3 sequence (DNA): TGTGCCAGCAGAGGGTGGTATGGCTACACCGTC.

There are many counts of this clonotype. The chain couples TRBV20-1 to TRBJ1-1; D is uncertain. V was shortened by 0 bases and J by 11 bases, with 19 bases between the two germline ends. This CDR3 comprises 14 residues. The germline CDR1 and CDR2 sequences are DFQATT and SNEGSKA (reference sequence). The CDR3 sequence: CSARDPKPSDGAFF. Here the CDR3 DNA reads TGCAGTGCTAGAGATCCCAAACCCTCCGATGGGGCTTTCTTT.

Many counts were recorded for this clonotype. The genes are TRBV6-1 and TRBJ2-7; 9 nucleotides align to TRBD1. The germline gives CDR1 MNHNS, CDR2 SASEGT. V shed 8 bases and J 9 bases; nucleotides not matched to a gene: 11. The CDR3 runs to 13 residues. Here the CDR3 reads CASRGTGKFRQYF. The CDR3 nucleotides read TGTGCCAGCCGTGGGACAGGGAAATTTCGGCAGTACTTC.

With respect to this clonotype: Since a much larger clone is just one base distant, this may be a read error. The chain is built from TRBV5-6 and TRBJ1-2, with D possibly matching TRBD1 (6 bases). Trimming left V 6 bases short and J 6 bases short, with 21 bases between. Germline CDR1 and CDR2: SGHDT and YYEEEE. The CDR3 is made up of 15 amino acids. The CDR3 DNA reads TGTGCCAGCACCATGAATAGGGACATCGTCAATGGCTACACCTTC. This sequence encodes CASTMNRDIVNGYTF. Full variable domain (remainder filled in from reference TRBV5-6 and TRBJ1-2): DAGVTQSPTHLIKTRGQQVTLRCSPKSGHDTVSWYQQALGQGPQFIFQYYEEEERQRGNFPDRFSGHQFPNYSSELNVNALLLGDSALYLCASTMNRDIVNGYTFGSGTRLTVV.

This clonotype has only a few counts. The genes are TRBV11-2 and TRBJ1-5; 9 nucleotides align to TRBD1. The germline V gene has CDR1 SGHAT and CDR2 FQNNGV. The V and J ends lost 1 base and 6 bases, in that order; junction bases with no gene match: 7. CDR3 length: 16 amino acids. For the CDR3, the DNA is TGTGCCAGCAGCTTAGGGGACAGGGTTGGAGTTCAGCCCCAGCATTTT. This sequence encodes CASSLGDRVGVQPQHF. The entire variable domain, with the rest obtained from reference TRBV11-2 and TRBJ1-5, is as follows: EAGVAQSPRYKIIEKRQSVAFWCNPISGHATLYWYQQILGQGPKLLIQFQNNGVVDDSQLPKDRFSAERLKGVDSTLKIQPAKLEDSAVYLCASSLGDRVGVQPQHFGDGTRLSIL.

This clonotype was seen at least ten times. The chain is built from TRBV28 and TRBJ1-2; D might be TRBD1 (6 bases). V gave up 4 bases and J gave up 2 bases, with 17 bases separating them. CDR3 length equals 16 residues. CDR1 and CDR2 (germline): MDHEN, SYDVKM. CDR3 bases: TGTGCCAGCAGTTCTCTGGGGGCAGGGGCGAACTATGGCTACACCTTC. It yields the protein CASSSLGAGANYGYTF.

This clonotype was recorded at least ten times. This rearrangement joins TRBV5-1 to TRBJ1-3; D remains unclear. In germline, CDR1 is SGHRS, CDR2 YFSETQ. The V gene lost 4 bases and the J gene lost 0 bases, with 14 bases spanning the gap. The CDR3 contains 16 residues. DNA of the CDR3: TGCGCCAGCAGCAGTGGACTCCCGAGCTCTGGAAACACCATATATTTT. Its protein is CASSSGLPSSGNTIYF.

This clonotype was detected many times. CDR3 residues: CASSSQAFYGYTF. In nucleotides, the CDR3 is TGCGCCAGCAGCTCACAGGCCTTCTATGGCTACACCTTC. The V call is TRBV5-1, the J call TRBJ1-2, with D perhaps TRBD1 (5 bases). CDR3 size: 13 residues. Germline values: CDR1 SGHRS, CDR2 YFSETQ. V gave up 3 bases and J gave up 4 bases, with 10 bases separating them.

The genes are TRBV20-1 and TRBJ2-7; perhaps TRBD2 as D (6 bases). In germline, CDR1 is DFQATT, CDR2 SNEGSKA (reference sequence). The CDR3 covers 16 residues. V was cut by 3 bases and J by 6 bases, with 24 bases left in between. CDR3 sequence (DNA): TGCAGTGCTAGCAACATAATTCGGGGGTCTCTCTCCGAGCAGTACTTC. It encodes CSASNIIRGSLSEQYF.

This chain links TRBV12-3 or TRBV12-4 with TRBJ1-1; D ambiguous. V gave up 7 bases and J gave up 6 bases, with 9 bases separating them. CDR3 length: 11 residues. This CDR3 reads CASTKGPEAFF. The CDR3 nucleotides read TGTGCCAGCACAAAAGGCCCTGAAGCTTTCTTT.

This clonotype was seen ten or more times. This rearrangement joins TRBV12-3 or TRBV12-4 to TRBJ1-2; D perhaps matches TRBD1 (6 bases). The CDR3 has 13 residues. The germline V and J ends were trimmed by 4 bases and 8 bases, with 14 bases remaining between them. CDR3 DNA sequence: TGTGCCAGCAGTTCAACAGGGAGGGACGGCTACACCTTC. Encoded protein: CASSSTGRDGYTF.

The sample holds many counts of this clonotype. The CDR3 DNA is TGTGCCAGCAGTGAAGCTTGGGGACGCGGGCCCCAGCATTTT. Translated: CASSEAWGRGPQHF. The genes are TRBV2 and TRBJ1-5; the D gene is possibly TRBD1 (5 bases). CDR3 length equals 14 residues. Trimming cost V 0 bases and J 9 bases, with 12 bases left between them. Per germline, CDR1 SNHLY and CDR2 FYNNEI.

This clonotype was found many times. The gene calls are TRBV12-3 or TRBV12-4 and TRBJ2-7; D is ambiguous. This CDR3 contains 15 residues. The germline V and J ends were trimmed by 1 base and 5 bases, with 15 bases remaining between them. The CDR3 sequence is CASSLGTWSLNEQYF. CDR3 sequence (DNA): TGTGCCAGCAGTTTAGGGACCTGGAGTTTAAACGAGCAGTACTTC.

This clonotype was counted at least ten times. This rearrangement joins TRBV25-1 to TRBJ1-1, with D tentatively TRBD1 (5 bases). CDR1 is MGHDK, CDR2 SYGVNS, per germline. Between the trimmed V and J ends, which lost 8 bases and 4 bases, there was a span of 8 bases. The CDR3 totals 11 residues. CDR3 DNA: TGTGCCAGCGGGGGGTTCACTGAAGCTTTCTTT. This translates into CASGGFTEAFF.

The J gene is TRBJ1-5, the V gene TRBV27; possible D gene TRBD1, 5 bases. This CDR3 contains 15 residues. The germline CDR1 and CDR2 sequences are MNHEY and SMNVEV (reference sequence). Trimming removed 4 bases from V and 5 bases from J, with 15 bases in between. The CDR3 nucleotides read TGTGCCAGCAGTTCGTGGGGCGCCGGACATCAGCCCCAGCATTTT. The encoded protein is CASSSWGAGHQPQHF.

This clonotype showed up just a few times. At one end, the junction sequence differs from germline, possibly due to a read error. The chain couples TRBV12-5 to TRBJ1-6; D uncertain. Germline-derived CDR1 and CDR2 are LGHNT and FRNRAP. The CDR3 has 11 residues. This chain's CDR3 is CASGLNSHLHF. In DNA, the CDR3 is TGTGCTAGTGGTCTTAATTCACACCTCCACTTT.

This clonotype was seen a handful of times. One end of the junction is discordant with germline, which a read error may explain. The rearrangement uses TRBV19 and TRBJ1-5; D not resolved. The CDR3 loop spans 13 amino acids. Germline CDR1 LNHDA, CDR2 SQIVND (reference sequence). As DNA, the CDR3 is TGTGCCAGCAGTATTGGGCGGTGGCAGCCCCAGCATTTT. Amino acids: CASSIGRWQPQHF.

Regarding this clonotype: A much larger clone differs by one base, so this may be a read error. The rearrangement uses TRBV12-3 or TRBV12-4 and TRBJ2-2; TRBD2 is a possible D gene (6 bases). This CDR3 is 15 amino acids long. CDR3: CASSSRVPNTGGLFF. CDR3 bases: TGTGCCAGCAGTTCCAGGGTCCCGAACACCGGGGGGCTGTTTTTT.